The TCR beta chain under discussion was sequenced for a study of PD-1 blockade in classical Hodgkin lymphoma. General study results and limits: There remain no defined causes for the repertoire differences, which possibly reflect disease activity or prior therapy.

Every patient had relapsed following autologous stem cell transplantation, and cohorts differed in brentuximab vedotin exposure. The assay was immunoSEQ multiplex PCR, and TCRdb's table has in-frame clones only and misses some. The sample records 15,000 to 20,000 clones, about four fifths being singletons. As regards this clone: Its antigen is unknown. Relative to the germline gene, one junction end is altered; a read error may explain this.

Per the germline V gene, CDR1 is MNHEY and CDR2 is SMNVEV (reference sequence). The CDR3 consists of 13 residues. This TCR was sampled from a human donor with classical Hodgkin lymphoma. The chain is built from TRBV27 and TRBJ1-2, with 10 bases fitting TRBD1. Sequenced here: peripheral blood mononuclear cells (PBMCs), sampled at baseline. CDR3 in amino acids: CASSLPGQGTPVF. CDR3 DNA sequence: TGTGCCAGCAGTCTTCCGGGACAGGGGACCCCCGTCTTC.